Below, one T cell receptor beta chain is given with its context. Its antigen is as yet unknown. Following a re-call of the 5' RACE reads, TCRdb has one entry per CDR3 protein and lacks DNA. The data show over 200,000 distinct CDR3 sequences, and the top ten clones hold around 0.4%. The data are from a study of T cells expressing NK-cell markers. Whole-study findings and limits: Dominance of the CD3+CD56-NKG2C+ fraction by these clonotypes also held in a few donors.

The CDR3 sequence is 15 residues long. Germline V gene sequence: CDR1 MNHEY, CDR2 SVGAGI. The chain has TRBV6-5 and TRBJ2-7; TCRdb picks TRBD1, but there is no DNA to check that call. The material sequenced was blood T cells: a sorted CD56 or NKG2C T cell subset, CD4+ or CD8+ T cells, or bulk PBMC T cells (not recorded which). The receptor's source is a man younger than 35 in good health. The CDR3: CASSYGKTANHEQYF.